The T cell receptor beta chain under discussion was sequenced for a study of T cells in Graves' hyperthyroidism and ophthalmopathy. Patients aged 18 to 65 had newly diagnosed hyperthyroidism lasting under 2 months. Based on clinical symptoms, serum thyroxine and TRAb, thyroid ultrasound and orbital computed tomography, diagnoses were reached. The CDR3 totals 16 residues. Germline loops: CDR1 SNHLY, CDR2 FYNNEI. V was shortened by 9 bases and J by 0 bases, with 18 bases between the two germline ends. Overall study findings and caveats: A median about 7 months before onset, the model predicted ophthalmopathy.

This clonotype showed up just a few times. Its antigen is still unknown. RNA transcripts were the template for amplifying TCR beta CDR3 regions. First-round RT-PCR targeting the TCR CDR3 was performed with the HTBI primer set. A single record per CDR3 protein comes from TCRdb applying MiXCR to the multiplex PCR reads. The sample has 300,000 to 400,000 distinct CDR3 sequences; 11% to 15% are singletons. V and J are TRBV2 and TRBJ2-1; D may be TRBD2 (5 bases). What was sequenced was blood. The clonotype was recovered from a woman in her twenties or thirties with Graves' hyperthyroidism. CDR3 nucleotide sequence: TGTGCCAGGGAGACGGGCGGGCTTAGCTCCTACAATGAGCAGTTCTTC. It encodes CARETGGLSSYNEQFF.